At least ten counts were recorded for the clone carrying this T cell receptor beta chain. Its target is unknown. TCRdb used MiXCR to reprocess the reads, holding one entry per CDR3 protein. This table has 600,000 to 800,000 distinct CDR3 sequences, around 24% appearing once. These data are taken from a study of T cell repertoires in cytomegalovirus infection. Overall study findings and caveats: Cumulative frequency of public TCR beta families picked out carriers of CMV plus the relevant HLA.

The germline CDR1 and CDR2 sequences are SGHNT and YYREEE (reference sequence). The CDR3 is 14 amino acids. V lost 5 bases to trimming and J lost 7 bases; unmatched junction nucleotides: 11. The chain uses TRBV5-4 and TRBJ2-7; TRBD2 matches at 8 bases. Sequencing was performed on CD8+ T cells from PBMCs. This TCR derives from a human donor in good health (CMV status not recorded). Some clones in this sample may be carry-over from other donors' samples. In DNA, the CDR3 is TGTGCCAGCAGGTCATCGGGGGGGCCTGGAGAGCAGTACTTC. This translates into CASRSSGGPGEQYF. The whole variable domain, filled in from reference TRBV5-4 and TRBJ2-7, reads ETGVTQSPTHLIKTRGQQVTLRCSSQSGHNTVSWYQQALGQGPQFIFQYYREEENGRGNFPPRFSGLQFPNYSSELNVNALELDDSALYLCASRSSGGPGEQYFGPGTRLTVT.